These T cell receptor beta chains were read from a single sample in a study of read filtering for tumor transcriptome and immune sequencing. From the reads, TCRdb called clonotypes with MiXCR, one entry per CDR3 protein. This table holds about 60,000 distinct CDR3 sequences, over 11% found once. The sample was a population of CD138-negative cells sorted from bone marrow. All receptors derive from a donor aged 40 or older with multiple myeloma. Each CDR3 is given with its conserved first and last residue.

cdr3_length: 16
v_call: TRBV28
j_call: TRBJ2-1
cdr3_aa: CASSLPGGVSYNEQFF

cdr3_length: 14
v_call: TRBV12-3/TRBV12-4
j_call: TRBJ1-2
cdr3_aa: CASSPPWTNYGYTF

cdr3_length: 16
v_call: TRBV9
j_call: TRBJ1-5
cdr3_aa: CASSVDRIDSNQPQHF

cdr3_length: 14
v_call: TRBV5-1
j_call: TRBJ2-2
cdr3_aa: CASSGQGYTGELFF

cdr3_length: 14
v_call: TRBV2
j_call: TRBJ1-1
cdr3_aa: CASSVITTNTEAFF

cdr3_length: 16
v_call: TRBV5-6
j_call: TRBJ2-3
cdr3_aa: CASSLVASGYTDTQYF

cdr3_length: 12
v_call: TRBV7-3
j_call: TRBJ2-3
cdr3_aa: CASSAREGTQYF

cdr3_length: 13
v_call: TRBV29-1
j_call: TRBJ1-1
cdr3_aa: CSALGQVNTEAFF

cdr3_length: 15
v_call: TRBV5-1
j_call: TRBJ2-1
cdr3_aa: CASSDRGGSYNEQFF

cdr3_length: 15
v_call: TRBV4-1
j_call: TRBJ2-1
cdr3_aa: CASSQGEFSYNEQFF

cdr3_length: 17
v_call: TRBV29-1
j_call: TRBJ2-2
cdr3_aa: CSVEDRFSGRKGGELFF

cdr3_length: 15
v_call: TRBV27
j_call: TRBJ2-7
cdr3_aa: CASSNWEGGSYEQYF

cdr3_length: 13
v_call: TRBV29-1
j_call: TRBJ2-2
cdr3_aa: CSAGGLRTGELFF

cdr3_length: 14
v_call: TRBV7-9
j_call: TRBJ2-1
cdr3_aa: CASRPGQFAHEQFF

cdr3_length: 15
v_call: TRBV30
j_call: TRBJ2-7
cdr3_aa: CAWRPTDRTAYEQYF